This TCR beta chain is from a study of T cell responses to AZD1222 COVID-19 vaccine. In the study overall: Investigators merged groups given second doses at roughly 4 or roughly 12 weeks.

This clone was seen a few times. The CDR3 covers 19 residues. Trimming removed 3 bases from V and 4 bases from J; junction bases left unmatched: 17. Germline CDR1 LNHDA, CDR2 SQIVND (reference sequence). Only in-frame clones appear in the TCRdb table, and some are missing; sequencing was by immunoSEQ multiplex PCR. The data hold some 120,000 clones, with 80% to 95% observed a single time. The receptor was derived from an adult in good health. Material: peripheral blood, obtained on day 0 of AZD1222 vaccination. The gene calls are TRBV19 and TRBJ1-5, with TRBD1 identical over 8 bases. DNA of the CDR3: TGTGCCAGTAGTATTTTTACTCCCAGGTCCCGGGACAGGAATCAGCCCCAGCATTTT. Amino acid sequence: CASSIFTPRSRDRNQPQHF.